This T cell receptor (beta chain) was recorded in a study of T cell changes during pregnancy in multiple sclerosis. Some clones are missing from TCRdb's copy, which holds only in-frame ones; the method was immunoSEQ multiplex PCR. The table has over 45,000 clones, approximately 90% seen once. The CDR3 contains 12 residues. V was shortened by 8 bases and J by 5 bases, with 12 bases between the two germline ends. CDR1 is SNHLY, CDR2 FYNNEI, per germline. The sample consisted of CD4+ T cells from peripheral blood mononuclear cells, taken in the third trimester of pregnancy. The clonotype originates from a female donor with multiple sclerosis, enrolled in a pregnancy study. The chain carries TRBV2 and TRBJ1-2; a possible D gene is TRBD1 (6 bases). CDR3 DNA: TGTGCCAGCTTAGGACAGAGATATGGCTACACCTTC. It translates to CASLGQRYGYTF. The variable domain in full, completed from reference TRBV2 and TRBJ1-2, reads EPEVTQTPSHQVTQMGQEVILRCVPISNHLYFYWYRQILGQKVEFLVSFYNNEISEKSEIFDDQFSVERPDGSNFTLKIRSTKLEDSAMYFCASLGQRYGYTFGSGTRLTVV.